The 7 T cell receptor beta chains below were found in one sample sequenced in a study of patients and donors after allogeneic stem cell transplantation. TCRdb re-analysed the RT-PCR reads in MiXCR, keeping a single row per CDR3 protein. Here the sample spans about 410,000 distinct CDR3 sequences, 16% being singletons. Sequenced: blood, either unsorted or a sorted T cell fraction (not recorded which). These receptors were taken from a human donor who was either an allogeneic HSCT recipient or a stem cell or donor lymphocyte infusion donor (not recorded which). It is not recorded whose cells these are; they may come from a transplant donor.

The V and J genes are TRBV3-1 and TRBJ2-2; a possible D gene is TRBD2 (5 bases). Germline-derived CDR1 and CDR2 are LGHDT and YNNKEL (reference sequence). This CDR3 region has 14 residues. V shed 1 base and J shed 5 bases, with 8 bases lying between them. Here the CDR3 DNA reads TGTGCCAGCAGCCAAGGGAAGCGGACCGGGGAGCTGTTTTTT. It translates to CASSQGKRTGELFF. The variable domain in full, with the rest retrieved from reference TRBV3-1 and TRBJ2-2, is DTAVSQTPKYLVTQMGNDKSIKCEQNLGHDTMYWYKQDSKKFLKIMFSYNNKELIINETVPNRFSPKSPDKAHLNLHINSLELGDSAVYFCASSQGKRTGELFFGEGSRLTVL.

This clonotype was counted only a few times. The J gene is TRBJ2-2, the V gene TRBV7-9; TRBD2 might be the D (5 bases). CDR1 and CDR2 (germline): SEHNR, FQNEAQ (reference sequence). Trimming removed 5 bases from V and 4 bases from J, with 17 bases in between. The CDR3 length is 16 residues. The CDR3 DNA is TGTGCCAGCAGCCCTCTTGCGGCCCGGGGCACCGGGGAGCTGTTTTTT. This sequence encodes CASSPLAARGTGELFF.

Only a few counts were recorded for this clonotype. As DNA, the CDR3 is TGTGCCAGTAGATATAGCCGGGACAGGGGCCAGCCCCAGCATTTT. This encodes CASRYSRDRGQPQHF. The rearrangement joins TRBV19 to TRBJ1-5; 10 nucleotides agree with TRBD1. The CDR3 totals 15 residues. Per the germline V gene, CDR1 is LNHDA and CDR2 is SQIVND (reference sequence). The V segment lost 6 bases and the J segment 7 bases; nucleotides outside the gene matches: 9.

This clonotype has more than one count but fewer than ten. The chain joins TRBV7-9 to TRBJ2-3; 7 bases line up with TRBD2. The CDR3 length is 16 residues. V gave up 6 bases and J gave up 3 bases; unmatched junction bases: 12. Per the germline V gene, CDR1 is SEHNR and CDR2 is FQNEAQ (reference sequence). The DNA of the CDR3 is TGTGCCAGCAGGCACTCCCAGGGCGGGAGAACAGATACGCAGTATTTT. Translating gives CASRHSQGGRTDTQYF.

This chain connects TRBV2 to TRBJ2-5, with D possibly matching TRBD1 (5 bases). CDR3 length equals 12 residues. CDR1 SNHLY and CDR2 FYNNEI come from the germline V gene. The V end was cut by 6 bases, the J end by 4 bases, with 9 bases between. CDR3 sequence reads: CASRPQGETQYF. As DNA, the CDR3 is TGTGCCAGCAGGCCTCAGGGAGAGACCCAGTACTTC.

This clonotype has a count of ten or more. V usage is TRBV10-3 and J usage is TRBJ2-5; TRBD2 matches at 10 bases. The V gene's germline CDR1 is ENHRY and CDR2 SYGVKD. The J segment lost 4 bases and the V segment lost 10 bases, leaving 3 bases of the junction unmatched. This CDR3 is 12 amino acids long. The chain's CDR3 is CATRTSGETQYF. The CDR3 DNA reads as TGTGCCACTAGGACTAGCGGAGAGACCCAGTACTTC.

This clonotype appeared a few times. This chain links TRBV28 with TRBJ2-1; 7 positions match TRBD1. J lost 5 bases, V lost 0 bases, and 7 bases had no gene match. Germline V lookup: CDR1 MDHEN, CDR2 SYDVKM. There are 16 residues in the CDR3. DNA of the CDR3: TGTGCCAGCAGTTTATGGGGGACAGCCAGTAACAATGAGCAGTTCTTC. Translation: CASSLWGTASNNEQFF.